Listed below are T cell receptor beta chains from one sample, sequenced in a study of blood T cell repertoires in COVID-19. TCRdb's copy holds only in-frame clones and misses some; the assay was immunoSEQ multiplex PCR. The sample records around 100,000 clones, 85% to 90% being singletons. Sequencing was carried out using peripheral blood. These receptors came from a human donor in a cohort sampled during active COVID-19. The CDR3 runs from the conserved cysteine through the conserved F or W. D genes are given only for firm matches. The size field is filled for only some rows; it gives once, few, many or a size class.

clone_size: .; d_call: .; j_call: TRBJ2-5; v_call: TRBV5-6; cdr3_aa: CASLGGLKPTGTQYF; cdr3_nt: TGTGCCAGCTTGGGGGGACTGAAACCTACGGGAACCCAGTACTTC
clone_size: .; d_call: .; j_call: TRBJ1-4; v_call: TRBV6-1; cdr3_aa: CASSDRRLQRGEKLFF; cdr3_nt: TGTGCCAGCAGTGATCGAAGGCTCCAAAGAGGCGAAAAACTGTTTTTT
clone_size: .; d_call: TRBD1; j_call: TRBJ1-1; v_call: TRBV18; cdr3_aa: CASSPIGQGARGTEAFF; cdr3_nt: TGTGCCAGCTCACCAATCGGACAGGGGGCTAGGGGCACTGAAGCTTTCTTT
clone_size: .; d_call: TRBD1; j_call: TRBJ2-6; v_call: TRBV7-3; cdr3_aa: CASSRQGPGSGANVLTF; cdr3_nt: TGTGCCAGCAGCCGACAGGGCCCGGGGTCTGGGGCCAACGTCCTGACTTTC
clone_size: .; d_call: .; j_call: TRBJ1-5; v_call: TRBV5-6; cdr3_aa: CASSSTGIQPQHF; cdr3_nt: TGTGCCAGCAGCAGTACGGGTATTCAGCCCCAGCATTTT
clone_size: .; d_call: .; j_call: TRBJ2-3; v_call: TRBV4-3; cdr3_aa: CASSQAWTGFTDTQYF; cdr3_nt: TGCGCCAGCAGCCAAGCCTGGACTGGATTCACAGATACGCAGTATTTT
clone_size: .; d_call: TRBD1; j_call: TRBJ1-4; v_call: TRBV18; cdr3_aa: CASSPTGGSGEKLFF; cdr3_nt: TGTGCCAGCTCACCGACAGGGGGCTCTGGAGAAAAACTGTTTTTT
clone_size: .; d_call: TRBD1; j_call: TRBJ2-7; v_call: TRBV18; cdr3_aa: CASSPDRQYEQYF; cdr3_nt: TGTGCCAGCTCACCGGACAGGCAGTATGAGCAGTACTTC
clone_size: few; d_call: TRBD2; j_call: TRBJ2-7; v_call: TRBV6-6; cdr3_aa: CATNLGGRNEQYF; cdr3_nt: TGTGCCACAAATTTGGGCGGGAGGAACGAGCAGTACTTC
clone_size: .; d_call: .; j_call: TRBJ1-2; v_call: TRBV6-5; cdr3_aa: CASSSGFFDYGYTF; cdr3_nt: TGTGCCAGCAGTTCGGGGTTTTTTGACTATGGCTACACCTTC
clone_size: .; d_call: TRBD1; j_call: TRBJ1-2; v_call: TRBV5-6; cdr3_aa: CASSLGDRGFGYTF; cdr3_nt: TGTGCCAGCAGCTTGGGCGACAGGGGGTTTGGCTACACCTTC
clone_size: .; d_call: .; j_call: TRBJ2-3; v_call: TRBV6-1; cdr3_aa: CASSAQDRYSTDTQYF; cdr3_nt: TGTGCCAGCAGTGCTCAGGACAGATATAGCACAGATACGCAGTATTTT
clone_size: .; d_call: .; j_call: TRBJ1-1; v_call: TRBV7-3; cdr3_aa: CASKAGQGNTEAFF; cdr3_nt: TGTGCCAGCAAGGCGGGGCAGGGGAACACTGAAGCTTTCTTT
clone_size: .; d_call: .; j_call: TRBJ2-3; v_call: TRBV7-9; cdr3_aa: CASSPTSTDTQYF; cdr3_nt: TGTGCCAGCAGCCCCACTAGCACAGATACGCAGTATTTT
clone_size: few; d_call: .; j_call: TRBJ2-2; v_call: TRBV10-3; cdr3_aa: CAISENAGFSTGELFF; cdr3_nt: TGTGCCATCAGTGAGAACGCAGGGTTTAGCACCGGGGAGCTGTTTTTT
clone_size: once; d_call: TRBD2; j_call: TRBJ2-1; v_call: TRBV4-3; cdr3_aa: CASSQEAGLRYNEQFF; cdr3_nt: TGCGCCAGCAGCCAGGAAGCGGGACTACGTTACAATGAGCAGTTCTTC
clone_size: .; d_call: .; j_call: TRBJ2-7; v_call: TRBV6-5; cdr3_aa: CASTARYSYEQYF; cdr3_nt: TGTGCCAGCACCGCGCGGTACTCCTACGAGCAGTACTTC
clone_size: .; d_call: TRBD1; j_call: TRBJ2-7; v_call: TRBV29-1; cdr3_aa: CSARTGGDTYEQYF; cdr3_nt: TGCAGCGCAAGGACAGGGGGCGATACCTACGAGCAGTACTTC
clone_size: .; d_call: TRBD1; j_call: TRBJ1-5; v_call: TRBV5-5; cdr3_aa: CASSLDRVRGGDQPQHF; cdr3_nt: TGTGCCAGCAGCCTGGACAGGGTGAGAGGGGGGGATCAGCCCCAGCATTTT
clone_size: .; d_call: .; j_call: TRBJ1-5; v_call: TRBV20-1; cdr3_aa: CSARDYESQHF; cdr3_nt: TGCAGTGCTAGAGATTATGAGTCCCAGCATTTT
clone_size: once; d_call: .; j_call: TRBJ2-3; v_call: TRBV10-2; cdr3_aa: CASSEASLRDTQYF; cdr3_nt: TGCGCCAGCAGTGAGGCTTCGCTGAGGGATACGCAGTATTTT
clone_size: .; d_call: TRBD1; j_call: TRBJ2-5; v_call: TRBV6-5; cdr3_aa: CASSRDRGVETQYF; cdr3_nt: TGTGCCAGCAGTCGTGACAGGGGGGTCGAGACCCAGTACTTC
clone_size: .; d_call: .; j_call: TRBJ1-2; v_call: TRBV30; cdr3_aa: CAWSVTGSGYTF; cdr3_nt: TGTGCCTGGAGTGTAACCGGGTCTGGCTACACCTTC
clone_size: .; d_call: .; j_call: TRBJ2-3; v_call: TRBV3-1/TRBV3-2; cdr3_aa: CASAPRGVVGTDTQYF; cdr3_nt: TGTGCCAGCGCCCCCCGGGGAGTAGTTGGAACAGATACGCAGTATTTT
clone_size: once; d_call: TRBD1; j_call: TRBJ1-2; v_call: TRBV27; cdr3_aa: CASSFSSGQGWGNYGYTF; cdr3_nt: TGTGCCAGCAGTTTCTCATCGGGACAGGGTTGGGGTAACTATGGCTACACCTTC
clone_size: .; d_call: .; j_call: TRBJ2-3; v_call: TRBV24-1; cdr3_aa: CATSDLHTQYF; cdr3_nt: TGTGCCACCAGTGATCTTCATACGCAGTATTTT
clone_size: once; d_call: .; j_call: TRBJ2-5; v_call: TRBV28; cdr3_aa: CASSEHYTQYF; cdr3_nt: TGTGCCAGCAGTGAGCACTATACACAGTACTTC
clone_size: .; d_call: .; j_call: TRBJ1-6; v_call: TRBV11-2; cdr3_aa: CASSLLGDYNSPLHF; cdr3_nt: TGTGCCAGCAGCTTACTGGGCGACTATAATTCACCCCTCCACTTT
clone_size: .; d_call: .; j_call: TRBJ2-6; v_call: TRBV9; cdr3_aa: CASLVLSSGANVLTF; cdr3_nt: TGTGCCAGCCTAGTCTTGAGCTCTGGGGCCAACGTCCTGACTTTC
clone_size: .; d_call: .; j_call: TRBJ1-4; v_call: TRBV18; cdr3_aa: CASSPTGPNEKLFF; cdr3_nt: TGTGCCAGCTCGCCGACAGGCCCCAATGAAAAACTGTTTTTT
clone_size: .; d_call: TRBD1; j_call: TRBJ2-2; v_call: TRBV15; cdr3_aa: CATSRSRGSGELFF; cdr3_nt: TGTGCCACCAGCAGATCCAGGGGGAGCGGGGAGCTGTTTTTT
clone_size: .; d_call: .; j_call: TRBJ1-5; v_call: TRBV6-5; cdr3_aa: CASSYSARGNQPQHF; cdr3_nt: TGTGCCAGCAGTTACTCGGCCCGCGGGAATCAGCCCCAGCATTTT
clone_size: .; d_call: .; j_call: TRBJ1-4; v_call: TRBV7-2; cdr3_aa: CASSAIHRFPNEKLFF; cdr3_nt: TGTGCCAGCAGCGCCATACACAGGTTTCCGAATGAAAAACTGTTTTTT
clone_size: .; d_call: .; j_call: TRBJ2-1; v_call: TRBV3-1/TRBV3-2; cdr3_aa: CASRPGSGHNEQFF; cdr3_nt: TGTGCCAGCCGCCCAGGTAGCGGCCACAATGAGCAGTTCTTC
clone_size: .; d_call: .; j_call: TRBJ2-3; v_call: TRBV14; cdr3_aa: CASSQVTSGPDTQYF; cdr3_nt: TGTGCCAGCAGCCAAGTAACGTCAGGTCCGGATACGCAGTATTTT
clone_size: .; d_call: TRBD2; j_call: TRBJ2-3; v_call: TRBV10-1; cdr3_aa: CASTGTSGSTDTQYF; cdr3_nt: TGCGCCAGCACCGGGACTAGCGGGAGCACAGATACGCAGTATTTT
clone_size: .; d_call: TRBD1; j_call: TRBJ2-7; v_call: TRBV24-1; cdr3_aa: CATSMGNRRDRGLLLYEQYF; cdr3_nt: TGTGCCACCAGTATGGGAAACCGCCGGGACAGGGGGCTGCTTCTGTACGAGCAGTACTTC
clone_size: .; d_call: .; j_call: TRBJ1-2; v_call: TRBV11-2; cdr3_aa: CASSLTNNYGYTF; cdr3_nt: TGTGCCAGCAGCTTAACTAACAATTATGGCTACACCTTC
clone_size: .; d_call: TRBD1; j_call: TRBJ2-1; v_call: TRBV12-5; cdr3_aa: CASGLEGATEQFF; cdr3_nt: TGTGCTAGTGGTTTGGAGGGGGCGACTGAGCAGTTCTTC
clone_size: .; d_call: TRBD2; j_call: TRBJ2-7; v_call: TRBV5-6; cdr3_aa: CASSLASGPRQYF; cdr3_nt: TGTGCCAGCAGCTTGGCTAGCGGTCCGAGGCAGTACTTC
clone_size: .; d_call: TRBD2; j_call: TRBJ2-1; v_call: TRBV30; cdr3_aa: CAWSVGLAGDEQFF; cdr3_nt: TGTGCCTGGAGTGTAGGTCTAGCGGGGGATGAGCAGTTCTTC
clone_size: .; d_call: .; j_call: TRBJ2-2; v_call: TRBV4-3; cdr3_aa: CASSYLSATGELFF; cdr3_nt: TGCGCCAGCAGCTATTTAAGCGCTACCGGGGAGCTGTTTTTT
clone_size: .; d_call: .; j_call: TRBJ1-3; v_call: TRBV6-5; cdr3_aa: CASSTGPGNTIYF; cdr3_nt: TGTGCCAGCAGCACAGGGCCCGGAAACACCATATATTTT
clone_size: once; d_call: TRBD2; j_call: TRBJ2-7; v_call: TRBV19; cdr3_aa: CASSTVAGVSYEQYF; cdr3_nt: TGTGCCAGTAGTACGGTAGCGGGAGTGTCCTACGAGCAGTACTTC
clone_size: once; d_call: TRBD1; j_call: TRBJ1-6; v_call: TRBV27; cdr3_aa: CASRWGQGNSPLHF; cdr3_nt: TGTGCCAGCAGGTGGGGACAGGGGAATTCACCCCTCCACTTT
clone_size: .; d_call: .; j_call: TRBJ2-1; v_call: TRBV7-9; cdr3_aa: CASSLEGRTEQFF; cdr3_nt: TGTGCCAGCAGCTTAGAAGGAAGGACAGAGCAGTTCTTC
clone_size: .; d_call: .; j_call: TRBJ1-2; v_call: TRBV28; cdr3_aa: CASSPGSGDYGYTF; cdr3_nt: TGTGCCAGCAGTCCGGGGTCCGGGGACTATGGCTACACCTTC
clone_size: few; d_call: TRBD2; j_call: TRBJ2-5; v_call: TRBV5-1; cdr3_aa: CASSLAVGAGGGETQYF; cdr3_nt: TGCGCCAGCAGCTTGGCCGTAGGGGCGGGAGGAGGAGAGACCCAGTACTTC
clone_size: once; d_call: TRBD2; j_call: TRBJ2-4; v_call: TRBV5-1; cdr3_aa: CASSLGLAGGPENIQYF; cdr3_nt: TGCGCCAGCAGCCTCGGACTAGCGGGGGGGCCCGAAAACATTCAGTACTTC
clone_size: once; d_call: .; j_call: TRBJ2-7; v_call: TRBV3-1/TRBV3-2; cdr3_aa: CASSQTPKAGEQYF; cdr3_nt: TGTGCCAGCAGCCAGACCCCGAAGGCGGGGGAGCAGTACTTC
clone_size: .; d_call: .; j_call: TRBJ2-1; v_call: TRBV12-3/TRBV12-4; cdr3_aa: CASRPRGYNEQFF; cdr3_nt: TGTGCCAGCAGACCTCGAGGCTACAATGAGCAGTTCTTC
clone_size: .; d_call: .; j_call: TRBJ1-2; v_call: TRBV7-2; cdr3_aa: CASSFRSGAGDFGYTF; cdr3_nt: TGTGCCAGCAGCTTCCGGTCTGGGGCAGGGGATTTTGGCTACACCTTC
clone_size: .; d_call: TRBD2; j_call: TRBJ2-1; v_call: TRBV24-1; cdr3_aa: CATRTPAGANNEQFF; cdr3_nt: TGTGCCACCAGGACTCCGGCGGGAGCGAACAATGAGCAGTTCTTC
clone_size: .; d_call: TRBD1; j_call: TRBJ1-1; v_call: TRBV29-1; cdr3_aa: CSVPGQGNTEAFF; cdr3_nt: TGCAGCGTACCCGGACAGGGGAACACTGAAGCTTTCTTT
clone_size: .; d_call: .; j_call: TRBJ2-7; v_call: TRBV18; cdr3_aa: CASSKGADEQYF; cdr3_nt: TGTGCCAGCTCAAAAGGTGCGGACGAGCAGTACTTC